The source of this T cell receptor (beta chain) is a study of blood T cells in healthy people across ages. The germline CDR1 and CDR2 sequences are MNHEY and SMNVEV (reference sequence). The CDR3 has 17 residues. A J-beta primer mix and a sample-barcoded 5' primer were used in a second PCR of about 7 to 12 cycles. MiXCR, applied by TCRdb to the 5' RACE reads, yields one record per CDR3 protein. Altogether about a million distinct CDR3 sequences are present, 45% to 60% being singletons, with the ten largest covering 20% to 25%. The specimen was blood. This clonotype was obtained from a woman aged 55-75 years in good health. The genes are TRBV27 and TRBJ2-5; 8 bases are shared with TRBD2. TRBJ2-7 matches the DNA end more closely, so the J call is doubtful. This CDR3 reads CASFGYFGTSLSHEQYF. The CDR3, as DNA: TGTGCCAGCTTCGGGTATTTCGGGACTAGTCTTAGCCACGAGCAGTACTTC.